What follows describes a single T cell receptor (beta chain). Its target is not known. These data originate in a study of T cells in Graves' hyperthyroidism and ophthalmopathy. Study results and caveats: Stable hyperthyroidism and ophthalmopathy were separated using 13 V-J signatures.

Deletions cut 1 base from V and 7 bases from J, with 16 bases between. This CDR3 has 15 amino acids. CDR1 is SGHVS, CDR2 FNYEAQ, per germline. Amplified TCR beta CDR3 regions derived from RNA transcripts. In the first-round RT-PCR of the TCR CDR3, the HTBI primer set was used. One entry per CDR3 protein, called by TCRdb with MiXCR from the multiplex PCR reads. The table lists a few hundred thousand distinct CDR3 sequences, roughly 50% of them singletons. Sequenced sample: peripheral blood or thyroid tissue (not recorded which). The receptor was isolated from an adult woman with Graves' disease, either hyperthyroidism or ophthalmopathy (not recorded which). The rearrangement uses TRBV7-6 and TRBJ1-1, with D possibly TRBD1 on 5 matching bases. CDR3 sequence reads: CASSLGGQGGREAFF. CDR3 nucleotides: TGTGCCAGCAGCTTAGGAGGGCAGGGAGGTCGTGAAGCTTTCTTT.